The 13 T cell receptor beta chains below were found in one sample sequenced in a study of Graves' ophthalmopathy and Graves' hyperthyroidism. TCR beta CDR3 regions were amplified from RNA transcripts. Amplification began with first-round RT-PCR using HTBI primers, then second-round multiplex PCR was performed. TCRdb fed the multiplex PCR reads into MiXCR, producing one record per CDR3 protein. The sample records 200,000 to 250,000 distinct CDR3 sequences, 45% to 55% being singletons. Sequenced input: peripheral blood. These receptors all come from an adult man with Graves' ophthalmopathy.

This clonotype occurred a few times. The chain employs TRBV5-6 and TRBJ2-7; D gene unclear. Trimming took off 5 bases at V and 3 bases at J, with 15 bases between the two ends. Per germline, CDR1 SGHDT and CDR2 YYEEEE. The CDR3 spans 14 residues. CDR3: CASSYGGRFYEQYF. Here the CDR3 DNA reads TGTGCCAGCAGTTACGGTGGCAGATTCTACGAGCAGTACTTC.

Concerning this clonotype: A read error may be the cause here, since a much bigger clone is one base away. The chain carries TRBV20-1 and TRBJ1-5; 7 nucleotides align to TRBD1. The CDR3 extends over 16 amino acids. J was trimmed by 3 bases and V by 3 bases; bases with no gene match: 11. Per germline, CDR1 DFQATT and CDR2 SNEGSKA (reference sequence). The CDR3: CSASNTPTGTNQPQHF. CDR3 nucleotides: TGCAGTGCTAGCAATACCCCGACAGGGACCAATCAGCCCCAGCATTTT.

CDR3 residues: CASSVQGQGRYEQYF. DNA for the CDR3: TGTGCCAGCAGTGTTCAGGGACAGGGAAGGTACGAGCAGTACTTC. The rearrangement joins TRBV2 to TRBJ2-7; TRBD1 matches 9 bases. The germline gives CDR1 SNHLY, CDR2 FYNNEI. The ends lost 4 bases at V and 4 bases at J; junction bases unmatched: 8. This CDR3 has 15 amino acids. The variable domain in full, with the rest retrieved from reference TRBV2 and TRBJ2-7, is EPEVTQTPSHQVTQMGQEVILRCVPISNHLYFYWYRQILGQKVEFLVSFYNNEISEKSEIFDDQFSVERPDGSNFTLKIRSTKLEDSAMYFCASSVQGQGRYEQYFGPGTRLTVT.

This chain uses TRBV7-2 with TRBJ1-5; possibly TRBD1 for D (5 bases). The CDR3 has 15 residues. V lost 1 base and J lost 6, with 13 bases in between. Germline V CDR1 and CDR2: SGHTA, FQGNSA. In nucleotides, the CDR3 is TGTGCCAGCAGCTTAGACGGGGCATCGCGTCAGCCCCAGCATTTT. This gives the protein CASSLDGASRQPQHF.

CDR3 sequence (DNA): TGTGCCAGCAGCCGACGCCCATACAGTGCCTACGAGCAGTACTTC. Translation: CASSRRPYSAYEQYF. The gene calls are TRBV7-2 and TRBJ2-7; no definite D call. Germline V gene sequence: CDR1 SGHTA, CDR2 FQGNSA. With 5 bases removed from V and 2 bases from J, the gap between germline ends came to 16 bases. This CDR3 is built from 15 residues.

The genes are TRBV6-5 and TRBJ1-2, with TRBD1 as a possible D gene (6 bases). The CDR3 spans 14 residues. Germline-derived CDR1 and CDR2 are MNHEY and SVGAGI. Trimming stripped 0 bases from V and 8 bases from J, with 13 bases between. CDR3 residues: CASSYSSSGVGYTF. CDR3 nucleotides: TGTGCCAGCAGTTACTCGAGTTCAGGGGTCGGCTACACCTTC.

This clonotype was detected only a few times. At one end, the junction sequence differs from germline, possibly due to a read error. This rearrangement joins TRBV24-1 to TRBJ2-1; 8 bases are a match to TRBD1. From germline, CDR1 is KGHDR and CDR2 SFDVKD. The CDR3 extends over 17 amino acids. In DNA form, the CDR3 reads TGTGCCACCAGTGATCGGACAGGGCGATCCTCCCACAATGAGCAGTTCTTC. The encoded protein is CATSDRTGRSSHNEQFF.

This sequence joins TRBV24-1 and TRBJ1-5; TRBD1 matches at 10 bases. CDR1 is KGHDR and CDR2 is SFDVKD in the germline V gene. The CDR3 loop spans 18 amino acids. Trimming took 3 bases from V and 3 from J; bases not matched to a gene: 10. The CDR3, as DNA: TGTGCCACCAGTGATCGATCCGGGACAGGGGATTACAATCAGCCCCAGCATTTT. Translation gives CATSDRSGTGDYNQPQHF.

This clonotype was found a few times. CDR3 in DNA: TGTGCCAGCACCCGGGACACGAACACTGAAGCTTTCTTT. Translation: CASTRDTNTEAFF. The V call is TRBV25-1, the J call TRBJ1-1, with a weak D call TRBD1 (6 bases). The CDR3 has 13 amino acids. The germline gives CDR1 MGHDK, CDR2 SYGVNS. Trimming shortened V by 7 bases and J by 1 base, and 10 bases separated the two germline ends.

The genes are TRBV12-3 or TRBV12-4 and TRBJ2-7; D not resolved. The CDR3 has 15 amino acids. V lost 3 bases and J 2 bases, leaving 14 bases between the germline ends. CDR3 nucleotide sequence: TGTGCCAGCAGTTTTTCCACCCTTGGGACCTACGAGCAGTACTTC. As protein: CASSFSTLGTYEQYF.

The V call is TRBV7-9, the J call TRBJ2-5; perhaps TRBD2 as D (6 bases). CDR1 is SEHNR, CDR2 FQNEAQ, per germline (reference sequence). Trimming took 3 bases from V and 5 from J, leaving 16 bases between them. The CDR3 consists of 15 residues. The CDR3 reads CASSLGSVAGETQYF. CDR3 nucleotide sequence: TGTGCCAGCAGCTTGGGTAGCGTGGCGGGGGAGACCCAGTACTTC.

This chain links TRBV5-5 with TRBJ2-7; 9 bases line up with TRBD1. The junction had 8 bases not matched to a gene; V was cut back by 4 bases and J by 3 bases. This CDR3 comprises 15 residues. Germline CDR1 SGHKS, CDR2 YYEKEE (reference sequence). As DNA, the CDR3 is TGTGCCAGCAGCCCCGGACAGGGGATGGGCTACGAGCAGTACTTC. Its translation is CASSPGQGMGYEQYF.

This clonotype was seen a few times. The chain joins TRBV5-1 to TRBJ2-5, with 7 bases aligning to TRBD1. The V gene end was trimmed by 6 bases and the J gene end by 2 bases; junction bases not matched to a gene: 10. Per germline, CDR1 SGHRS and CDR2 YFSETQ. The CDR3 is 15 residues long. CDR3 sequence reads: CASKEQGQLQETQYF. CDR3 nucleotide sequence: TGCGCCAGCAAAGAACAGGGACAGTTACAAGAGACCCAGTACTTC.